The rows below give T cell receptor beta chains drawn from one sample of a study of PD-1 blockade in mismatch repair-deficient tumors. Their antigens remain unidentified. The method was immunoSEQ multiplex PCR; TCRdb's version includes in-frame clones alone and lacks a portion of them. Of some 16,000 clones in the sample, 84% are singletons; the top ten hold approximately 10%. Sequencing was performed on cells cultured in vitro, taken from a patient treated with pembrolizumab. Every receptor here comes from an adult with mismatch repair-deficient cancer. Each CDR3 is given with its conserved first and last residue. D genes are given only for firm matches. Not all rows give a size; the values are once, few, many and, for expanded clones, a class.

j_call v_call d_call clone_size cdr3_aa cdr3_nt
TRBJ2-2 TRBV11-1 TRBD2 NA CASSSLAANTGELFF TGTGCCAGCAGCTCACTAGCGGCGAACACCGGGGAGCTGTTTTTT
TRBJ1-1 TRBV29-1 NA NA CSGAQGNTEAFF TGCAGCGGGGCACAAGGGAACACTGAAGCTTTCTTT
TRBJ2-7 TRBV14 TRBD1 NA CASSTRRDRGLYEQYF TGTGCCAGCAGCACCCGCAGGGACAGGGGGCTCTACGAGCAGTACTTC
TRBJ1-2 TRBV7-2 NA NA CASSFMDPLNYGYTF TGTGCCAGCAGCTTCATGGACCCGCTTAACTATGGCTACACCTTC
TRBJ2-7 TRBV19 NA NA CASSQKPRGRPYEQYF TGTGCCAGTAGCCAAAAACCCAGGGGCAGACCATACGAGCAGTACTTC
TRBJ2-3 TRBV29-1 NA NA CSVEVDRGVVDTQYF TGCAGCGTTGAAGTAGACCGAGGAGTGGTAGATACGCAGTATTTT
TRBJ1-3 TRBV5-8 TRBD1 NA CASSTWTGSGNTIYF TGTGCCAGCAGCACCTGGACAGGCTCTGGAAACACCATATATTTT
TRBJ1-1 TRBV21-1 NA NA CASSKSGTEAFF TGTGCCAGCAGCAAGTCTGGCACTGAAGCTTTCTTT
TRBJ1-5 TRBV7-3 NA NA CASSPNSNQPQHF TGTGCCAGCAGCCCGAATAGCAATCAGCCCCAGCATTTT
TRBJ2-7 TRBV29-1 TRBD1 NA CSVEEAGPNRGAYEQYF TGCAGCGTTGAAGAGGCTGGGCCTAACAGGGGCGCCTACGAGCAGTACTTC
TRBJ2-1 TRBV9 TRBD2 few CASSVETSGRVEQFF TGTGCCAGCAGCGTAGAGACTAGCGGGAGGGTTGAGCAGTTCTTC
TRBJ2-3 TRBV9 NA once CASSVARRSTDTQYF TGTGCCAGCAGCGTAGCAAGGCGGAGCACAGATACGCAGTATTTT
TRBJ2-7 TRBV27 NA NA CASSQNGGHSYEQYF TGTGCCAGCAGTCAAAACGGGGGGCACTCCTACGAGCAGTACTTC
TRBJ1-1 TRBV6-5 NA NA CASSRTENTEAFF TGTGCCAGCAGCCGGACAGAGAACACTGAAGCTTTCTTT
TRBJ2-7 TRBV12-5 NA NA CASANSYEQYF TGTGCTAGTGCTAACAGCTACGAGCAGTACTTC
TRBJ2-2 TRBV7-3 TRBD2 NA CASSFQGLAGERAGELFF TGTGCCAGCAGCTTCCAGGGACTAGCGGGAGAAAGGGCCGGGGAGCTGTTTTTT
TRBJ2-1 TRBV5-1 TRBD2 NA CASSLVSGNYNEQFF TGCGCCAGCAGCTTGGTCAGCGGGAACTACAATGAGCAGTTCTTC
TRBJ2-3 TRBV7-2 NA NA CASSLVRARADTQYF TGTGCCAGCAGCTTAGTTCGGGCCCGTGCGGATACGCAGTATTTT
TRBJ2-3 TRBV7-3 NA few CASSLTVGGGDTQYF TGTGCCAGCAGCTTAACGGTAGGCGGTGGAGATACGCAGTATTTT
TRBJ2-1 TRBV11-2 NA NA CASRSPGIRRTEQFF TGTGCCAGCAGGTCCCCCGGGATCCGACGAACCGAGCAGTTCTTC
TRBJ2-7 TRBV7-9 NA NA CASSLLAVYEQYF TGTGCCAGCAGCTTACTCGCAGTCTACGAGCAGTACTTC
TRBJ2-1 TRBV28 NA few CASTELGERSFEQFF TGTGCCAGCACTGAATTGGGGGAGCGTTCTTTCGAGCAGTTCTTC
TRBJ2-7 TRBV4-2 NA NA CASSNPGRSSYEQYF TGTGCCAGCAGCAACCCGGGACGTAGCTCCTACGAGCAGTACTTC
TRBJ1-2 TRBV7-9 NA NA CASSLPGTFGYTF TGTGCCAGCAGCTTACCCGGGACATTTGGCTACACCTTC
TRBJ2-3 TRBV6-6 NA NA CASSYSPSTDTQYF TGTGCCAGCAGTTACTCCCCTAGCACAGATACGCAGTATTTT
TRBJ1-2 TRBV5-6 NA NA CASSLGQERGYTF TGTGCCAGCAGCTTGGGACAGGAGCGAGGCTACACCTTC
TRBJ2-2 TRBV6-1 NA NA CASSAPRDSNTGELFF TGTGCCAGCAGTGCCCCACGGGACTCCAACACCGGGGAGCTGTTTTTT
TRBJ2-1 TRBV30 NA NA CACLAGGGGYNEQFF TGTGCCTGTTTAGCCGGAGGGGGGGGTTACAATGAGCAGTTCTTC
TRBJ2-5 TRBV6-6 TRBD2 NA CASSYSGLAGGRQYF TGTGCCAGCAGTTACTCGGGACTAGCGGGAGGGCGGCAGTACTTC
TRBJ2-6 TRBV4-1 NA once CASSQALSSGANVLTF TGCGCCAGCAGCCAAGCTCTCAGCTCTGGGGCCAACGTCCTGACTTTC
TRBJ1-1 TRBV9 NA NA CASSGSSLEAFF TGTGCCAGCAGCGGGAGCTCCCTTGAAGCTTTCTTT
TRBJ2-1 TRBV4-1 NA once CASSQDHAYNEQFF TGCGCCAGCAGCCAAGATCACGCCTACAATGAGCAGTTCTTC
TRBJ2-2 TRBV7-9 NA NA CASSSLVMKGTGELFF TGTGCCAGCAGCTCCCTAGTTATGAAGGGTACCGGGGAGCTGTTTTTT
TRBJ1-5 TRBV25-1 NA NA CASSARASRGQPQHF TGTGCCAGCAGTGCTCGGGCCTCCCGTGGACAGCCCCAGCATTTT
TRBJ2-5 TRBV11-3 TRBD2 NA CASGRTSGEETQYF TGTGCCAGCGGCCGGACTAGCGGAGAGGAGACCCAGTACTTC
TRBJ2-2 TRBV10-1 NA NA CASSESERGTGELFF TGCGCCAGCAGTGAGTCCGAGAGGGGGACCGGGGAGCTGTTTTTT
TRBJ2-1 TRBV7-9 TRBD2 NA CASSLAPSGNYGEQFF TGTGCCAGCAGCTTAGCCCCTAGCGGGAACTACGGTGAGCAGTTCTTC
TRBJ1-4 TRBV6-6 TRBD1 NA CASSSTGGGIEKLFF TGTGCCAGCAGTTCCACAGGGGGAGGGATTGAAAAACTGTTTTTT
TRBJ2-1 TRBV18 NA NA CASSPTVGEQFF TGTGCCAGCTCACCAACAGTCGGAGAGCAGTTCTTC
TRBJ2-7 TRBV5-1 TRBD1 NA CASSERDRGRGEQYF TGCGCCAGCAGCGAGCGGGACAGGGGCCGGGGCGAGCAGTACTTC
TRBJ1-5 TRBV7-6 TRBD1 NA CASSLGQGGGQPQHF TGTGCCAGCAGCTTAGGACAGGGAGGGGGTCAGCCCCAGCATTTT
TRBJ2-7 TRBV5-6 NA NA CASSPLGEQYF TGTGCCAGCAGCCCCTTAGGGGAGCAGTACTTC